These 13 T cell receptor beta chains came from one sample sequenced in a study of T cell responses to AZD1222 COVID-19 vaccine. This table comes from immunoSEQ multiplex PCR, and its TCRdb copy is limited to in-frame clones, with some not included. Among over 90,000 clones, about 90% were seen once, and the ten largest hold 20%. The sample in question was peripheral blood, obtained on day 0 of AZD1222 vaccination. The source is an adult in good health.

The chain couples TRBV10-3 to TRBJ1-6; D not certain. V lost 6 bases and J 10 bases, leaving 10 bases between the germline ends. CDR3 length: 12 amino acids. From germline, CDR1 is ENHRY and CDR2 SYGVKD. CDR3 DNA sequence: TGTGCCATCAGGAACACGGGCTCACCCCTCCACTTT. The encoded protein is CAIRNTGSPLHF.

The chain couples TRBV28 to TRBJ2-7; D remains ambiguous. CDR1 is MDHEN, CDR2 SYDVKM, per germline. Trimming removed 2 bases at V and 0 bases at J, with 5 bases between. The CDR3 loop spans 13 amino acids. CDR3 DNA sequence: TGTGCCAGCAGTTTAAGGCCCTCCTACGAGCAGTACTTC. Translating gives CASSLRPSYEQYF.

This clone has more than one count but fewer than ten. The V call is TRBV5-8, the J call TRBJ1-1; 8 bases match TRBD1. The CDR3 consists of 17 residues. From germline, CDR1 is SGHTS and CDR2 YDEGEE. V trimming: 0 bases; J trimming: 2 bases; junction bases outside the gene matches: 9. CDR3 in DNA: TGTGCCAGCAGCTTGGACAGGGGGGGCGCGGGAAACACTGAAGCTTTCTTT. This gives the protein CASSLDRGGAGNTEAFF.

This chain uses TRBV19 with TRBJ1-6; 8 bases are a match to TRBD1. This CDR3 has 15 amino acids. With 7 bases clipped from V and 7 bases from J, the junction kept 9 bases outside the gene matches. Germline loops: CDR1 LNHDA, CDR2 SQIVND (reference sequence). The DNA for the CDR3 is TGTGCCAGTAAAAACCAGGGGGCGGGAAATTCACCCCTCCACTTT. Translating gives CASKNQGAGNSPLHF.

This clone was found once. CDR3 sequence: CASSSRPSNYGYTF. The DNA for the CDR3 is TGTGCCAGTAGTTCTCGGCCATCTAACTATGGCTACACCTTC. This rearrangement joins TRBV19 to TRBJ1-2; D not resolved. This CDR3 comprises 14 residues. Looked up from germline, CDR1 is LNHDA and CDR2 is SQIVND (reference sequence). With 5 bases removed from V and 0 bases from J, the gap between germline ends came to 10 bases.

V is TRBV10-1 and J is TRBJ2-3; 9 nucleotides line up with TRBD2. This CDR3 contains 15 residues. Trimming cost V 4 bases and J 0 bases; bases outside gene matches: 2. Per the germline V gene, CDR1 is WNHNN and CDR2 is SYGVQD (reference sequence). The CDR3 loop is CASSVSGRSTDTQYF. The CDR3 coding sequence is TGCGCCAGCAGTGTTAGCGGGAGAAGCACAGATACGCAGTATTTT.

The chain joins TRBV10-2 to TRBJ1-2; no clear D gene. In germline, CDR1 is WSHSY, CDR2 SAAADI. The CDR3 sequence is 16 residues long. Trimming cost V 1 base and J 4 bases, with 16 bases left between them. DNA for the CDR3: TGCGCCAGCAGTGAGTTCACTGATACCTCTACCTATGGCTACACCTTC. This gives the protein CASSEFTDTSTYGYTF.

The chain combines TRBV24-1 with TRBJ2-3, with 10 bases aligning to TRBD2. V dropped 4 bases and J dropped 6; count of bases not matched to a gene: 9. There are 16 residues in the CDR3. The germline V gene has CDR1 KGHDR and CDR2 SFDVKD. In DNA, the CDR3 is TGTGCCACCAGTGACGGAAGCGGGGGGGCCGTGGATACGCAGTATTTT. Encoded protein: CATSDGSGGAVDTQYF.

V gene TRBV7-9 combines with J gene TRBJ2-1; D is perhaps TRBD1 or TRBD2 (6 bases each). The V end lost 4 bases, the J end lost 0 bases, and 16 bases lay between the germline ends. The CDR3 has 17 amino acids. Germline lookup yields CDR1 SEHNR and CDR2 FQNEAQ (reference sequence). CDR3 bases: TGTGCCAGCAGCTCACCGCGGGACACGAGCTCCTACAATGAGCAGTTCTTC. Protein: CASSSPRDTSSYNEQFF.

This chain connects TRBV6-4 to TRBJ1-1; a possible D gene is TRBD1 (5 bases). The CDR3 is made up of 15 amino acids. The V end was cut by 4 bases, the J end by 1 base, with 13 bases between. CDR1 is MRHNA and CDR2 is SNTAGT in the germline V gene. CDR3 amino acids: CASSVGAAGNTEAFF. The CDR3 DNA is TGTGCCAGCAGTGTTGGGGCAGCCGGGAACACTGAAGCTTTCTTT.

V usage is TRBV9 and J usage is TRBJ1-6, with 10 bases lining up with TRBD1. Germline loops: CDR1 SGDLS, CDR2 YYNGEE. The CDR3 length is 16 residues. V lost 3 bases and J lost 6; bases outside the gene matches: 6. The CDR3 spells CASSAPGTGVNSPLHF. CDR3 sequence (DNA): TGTGCCAGCAGCGCGCCCGGGACAGGGGTTAATTCACCCCTCCACTTT.

This clone was recorded a few times. The genes are TRBV7-9 and TRBJ2-5; D not certain. The CDR3 contains 11 residues. Germline V gene data show CDR1 as SEHNR and CDR2 as FQNEAQ (reference sequence). The ends were cut back, 5 bases at V and 5 bases at J, with 6 bases in the middle. The CDR3 loop reads CASSPGETQYF. In DNA form, the CDR3 reads TGTGCCAGCAGCCCCGGGGAGACCCAGTACTTC.

The chain employs TRBV19 and TRBJ2-6; D gene unclear. The V end lost 3 bases, the J end lost 4 bases, and 7 bases lay between the germline ends. The CDR3 covers 14 residues. Germline V gives CDR1 LNHDA, CDR2 SQIVND (reference sequence). CDR3 DNA: TGTGCCAGTAGTATGGGGTCCGGGGCCAACGTCCTGACTTTC. Residues: CASSMGSGANVLTF.